Given below is one TCR beta chain in context. Germline V gene lookup returns CDR1 SGHTA and CDR2 FQGTGA. V lost 5 bases, J lost 1 base, and 8 bases stayed unmatched. The CDR3 is 16 amino acids. Here immunoSEQ multiplex PCR was the method, and the copy in TCRdb shows in-frame clones only, minus some. The repertoire includes about 400,000 clones, around 91% of them detected once, and around 1.8% sits in the top ten. This sample was included in a study of Ad26.COV2.S vaccination and SARS-CoV-2 variants. Indicated treatment: about 20 received Ad26.COV2.S at low or high dose, single or two shots; 5 received placebo; per-sample allocation not given. Specimen acquisition occurred on day 63 following the initial vaccine or placebo injection. Vaccination used an Ad26 vector expressing Wuhan-strain SARS-CoV-2 spike.

The source material was peripheral blood, sampled in a trial of Ad26.COV2.S vaccine versus placebo. The V and J genes are TRBV7-3 and TRBJ1-1, with 9 bases lining up with TRBD1. This receptor was taken from a person aged 18-60 years who received the Ad26.COV2.S COVID-19 vaccine or a placebo. The CDR3 DNA sequence: TGTGCCAGCAGCCCGGGACAGGGCAGGGGGAACACTGAAGCTTTCTTT. Protein: CASSPGQGRGNTEAFF. The whole variable domain, remainder taken from reference TRBV7-3 and TRBJ1-1, is GAGVSQTPSNKVTEKGKYVELRCDPISGHTALYWYRQSLGQGPEFLIYFQGTGAADDSGLPNDRFFAVRPEGSVSTLKIQRTERGDSAVYLCASSPGQGRGNTEAFFGQGTRLTVV.